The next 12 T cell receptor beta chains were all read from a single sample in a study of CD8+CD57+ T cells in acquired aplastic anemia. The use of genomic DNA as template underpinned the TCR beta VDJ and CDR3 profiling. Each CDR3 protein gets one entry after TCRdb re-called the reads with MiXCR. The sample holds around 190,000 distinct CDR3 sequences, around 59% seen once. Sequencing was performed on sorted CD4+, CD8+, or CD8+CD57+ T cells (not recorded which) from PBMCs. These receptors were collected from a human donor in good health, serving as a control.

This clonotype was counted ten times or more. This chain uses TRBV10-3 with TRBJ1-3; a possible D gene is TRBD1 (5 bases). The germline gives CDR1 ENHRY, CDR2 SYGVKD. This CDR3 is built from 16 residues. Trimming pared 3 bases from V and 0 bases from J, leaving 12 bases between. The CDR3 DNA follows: TGTGCCATCAGTGATAGGGGACCGAACTCTGGAAACACCATATATTTT. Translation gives CAISDRGPNSGNTIYF.

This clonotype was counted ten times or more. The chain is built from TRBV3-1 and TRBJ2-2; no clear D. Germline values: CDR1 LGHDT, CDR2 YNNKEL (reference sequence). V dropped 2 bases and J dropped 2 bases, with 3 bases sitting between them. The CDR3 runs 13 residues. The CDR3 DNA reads TGTGCCAGCAGCCAATTAAACACCGGGGAGCTGTTTTTT. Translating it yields CASSQLNTGELFF.

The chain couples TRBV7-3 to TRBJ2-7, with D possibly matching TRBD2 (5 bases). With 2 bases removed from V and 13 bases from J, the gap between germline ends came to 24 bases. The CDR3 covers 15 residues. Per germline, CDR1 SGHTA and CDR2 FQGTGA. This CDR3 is CASSLGETQYLTCYF. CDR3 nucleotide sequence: TGTGCCAGCAGCTTAGGGGAGACCCAGTACCTGACTTGCTACTTC. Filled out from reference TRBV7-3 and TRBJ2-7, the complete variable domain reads GAGVSQTPSNKVTEKGKYVELRCDPISGHTALYWYRQSLGQGPEFLIYFQGTGAADDSGLPNDRFFAVRPEGSVSTLKIQRTERGDSAVYLCASSLGETQYLTCYFGPGTRLTVT.

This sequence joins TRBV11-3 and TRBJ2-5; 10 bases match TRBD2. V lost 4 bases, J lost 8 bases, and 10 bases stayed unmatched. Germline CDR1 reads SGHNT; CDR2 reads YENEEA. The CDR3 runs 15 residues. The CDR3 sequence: CASSSSGLASSTQYF. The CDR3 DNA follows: TGTGCCAGCAGCTCTTCGGGACTAGCGAGCAGTACCCAGTACTTC.

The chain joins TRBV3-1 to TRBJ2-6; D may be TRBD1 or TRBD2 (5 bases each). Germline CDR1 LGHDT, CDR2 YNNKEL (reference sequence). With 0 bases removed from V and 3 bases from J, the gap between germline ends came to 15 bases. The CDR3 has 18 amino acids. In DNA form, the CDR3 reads TGTGCCAGCAGCCAAGAACCGGGACGAAGGCTTGGGGCCAACGTCCTGACTTTC. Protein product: CASSQEPGRRLGANVLTF.

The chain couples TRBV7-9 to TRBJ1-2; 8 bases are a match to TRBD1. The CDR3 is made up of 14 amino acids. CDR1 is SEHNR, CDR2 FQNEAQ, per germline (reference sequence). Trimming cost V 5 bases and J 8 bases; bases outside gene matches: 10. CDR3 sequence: CASSPGQGAGGYTF. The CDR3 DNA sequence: TGTGCCAGCAGCCCCGGGCAGGGGGCCGGGGGCTACACCTTC. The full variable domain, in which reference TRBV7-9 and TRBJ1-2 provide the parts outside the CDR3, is DTGVSQNPRHKITKRGQNVTFRCDPISEHNRLYWYRQTLGQGPEFLTYFQNEAQLEKSRLLSDRFSAERPKGSFSTLEIQRTEQGDSAMYLCASSPGQGAGGYTFGSGTRLTVV.

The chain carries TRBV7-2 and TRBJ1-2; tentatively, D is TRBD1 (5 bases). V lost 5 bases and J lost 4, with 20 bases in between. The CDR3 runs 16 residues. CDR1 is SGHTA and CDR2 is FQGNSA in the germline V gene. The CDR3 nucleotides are TGTGCCAGCAGCGGGACCGGGGCGACAGCCATCTATGGCTACACCTTC. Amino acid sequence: CASSGTGATAIYGYTF.

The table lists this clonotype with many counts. The CDR3 DNA reads TGTGCCAGCAGCTTGGTTGGAGTAACAGGGACTCGTGTAGATGAAAAACTGTTTTTT. Amino acid sequence: CASSLVGVTGTRVDEKLFF. The chain has TRBV5-5 and TRBJ1-4; the D gene is possibly TRBD1 (6 bases). With 0 bases removed from V and 6 bases from J, the gap between germline ends came to 24 bases. The CDR3 length is 19 residues. Germline loops: CDR1 SGHKS, CDR2 YYEKEE (reference sequence).

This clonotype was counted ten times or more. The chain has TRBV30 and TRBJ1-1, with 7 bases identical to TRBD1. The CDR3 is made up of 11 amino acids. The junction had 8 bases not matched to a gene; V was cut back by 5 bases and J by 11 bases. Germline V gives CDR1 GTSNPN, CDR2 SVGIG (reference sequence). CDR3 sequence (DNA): TGTGCCTGGCGTACAGGGGCGGAGGCTTTCTTT. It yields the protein CAWRTGAEAFF.

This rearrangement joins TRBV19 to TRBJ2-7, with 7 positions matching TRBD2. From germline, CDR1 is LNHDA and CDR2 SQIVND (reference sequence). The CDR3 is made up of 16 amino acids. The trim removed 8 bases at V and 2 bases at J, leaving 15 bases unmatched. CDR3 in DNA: TGTGCCAGTGCCGCGTTGTGGGCTAGCGGAACCTACGAGCAGTACTTC. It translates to CASAALWASGTYEQYF.

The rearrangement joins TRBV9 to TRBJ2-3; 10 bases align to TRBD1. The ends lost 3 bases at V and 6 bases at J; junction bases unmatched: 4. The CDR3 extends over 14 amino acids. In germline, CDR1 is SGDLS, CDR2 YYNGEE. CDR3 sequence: CASSATGGADTQYF. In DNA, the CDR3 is TGTGCCAGCAGCGCGACAGGGGGCGCGGATACGCAGTATTTT.

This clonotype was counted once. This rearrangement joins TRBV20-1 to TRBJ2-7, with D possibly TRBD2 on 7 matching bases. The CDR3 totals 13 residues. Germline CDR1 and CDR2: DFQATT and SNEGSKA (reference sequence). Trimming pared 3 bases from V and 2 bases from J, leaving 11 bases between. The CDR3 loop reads CSASGGRAYEQYF. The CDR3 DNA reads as TGCAGTGCTAGCGGGGGGCGAGCCTACGAGCAGTACTTC.